This T cell receptor (beta chain) originates from a study of regulatory T cells in long-lasting Graves disease (dated by TCRdb to 2020 to 2022). General notes on the study: In the newly diagnosed Graves' disease group, patients had been taking antithyroid drugs for less than 3 months. This study used TCR sequencing and RNA sequencing of peripheral blood to compare persistent Graves' disease patients against newly diagnosed Graves' disease patients. The study took place in China and was registered as a clinical trial. TCR sequencing covered about 13 persistent and 20 newly diagnosed Graves' disease patients, some 35 samples in total.

Spanning cysteine to phenylalanine, the CDR3 consists of 16 amino acids. Of the read, only the CDR3 DNA is kept; its 48 bases are in frame from base 1. The germline V gene provides CDR1 MDHEN and CDR2 SYDVKM. The germline ends are 14 bases apart after V is trimmed by 5 bases and J by 0 bases. The time point label, read with the paper, signifies: newly diagnosed GD, antithyroid drugs for less than 3 months. For both TCR sequencing and RNA sequencing, RNA was extracted from PBMCs using TRIzol. The diagnosis of Graves' disease followed American Thyroid Association guidelines. Recruitment of patients was carried out at an endocrinology department in Xi'an, China. From each patient, approximately 10 milliliters of peripheral blood was collected into an EDTA anticoagulant tube. Ficoll Paque Plus density gradient separation was used to isolate PBMCs, and no additional T cell sorting was done. An Agilent 2100 Bioanalyzer and agarose gel were used to assess RNA quality, and a NanoDrop 2000 was used to measure RNA concentration.

This clonotype was counted many times. This clone's antigen is unknown. No much larger clone exists at a distance of one base, and base qualities are not known. Libraries were prepared through multiplex PCR. The sequencer was an Illumina HiSeq 4000. CDR3 regions were amplified by Arm-PCR with iRepertoire HTBI primers to construct TCR beta libraries. Before sequencing, the PCR products underwent gel purification. In the authors' own workflow: Gene usage analysis of CDR3 amino acid clonotypes relied on the roughly 64 TRBV and 14 TRBJ segments identified across samples. Filtered high-quality paired reads were merged into contigs using COPE and FqMerger. BLAST was used to align contigs to IMGT TRBV, TRBD and TRBJ reference genes, with CDR3 defined following IMGT. Clonotypes above 0.1% frequency were classified as highly expanded clones. Shannon entropy was used to measure repertoire diversity, and the Gini coefficient was used to measure V-J evenness. Clonotypes shared by more than one individual were considered public. The raw public data were reprocessed by TCRdb itself: fastp quality trimming at Q25, MiXCR clonotype calling, in-frame beta chains only. Rows are combined by CDR3 protein, so each entry shows the most common genes and DNA. These V and J calls are TCRdb output, not the study's own analysis. The sample table records fewer than 650,000 distinct CDR3 sequences; approximately 15% of these occur just once. The ten largest clones capture 15% to 20% of the sample.

Findings and caveats that apply to the study as a whole: As a limitation, the authors acknowledged that the small sample size may reduce accuracy. Compared with newly diagnosed patients, patients with persistent Graves' disease had lower TCR Shannon entropy and fewer highly expanded clones, which suggests clonal expansion. Patients with persistent disease shared more public clonotypes (about 2,500) than newly diagnosed patients did (966). TRBV28, TRBJ1-2 and TRBJ2-5 were preferentially used in persistent disease, while TRBV20-1 and TRBJ2-1 were favored in newly diagnosed disease. Peripheral blood alone was examined, since thyroid tissue, which constituted the primary lesion, could not be accessed. Sequencing and analysis were limited to the TCR beta chain.

The same specimen was also included in a second study, on T cells in Graves' hyperthyroidism and ophthalmopathy. That second publication adds: Stable Graves' hyperthyroidism was defined as the absence of progression to ophthalmopathy over 18 months of follow-up. Hyperthyroidism patients were newly diagnosed, with disease duration under 2 months, and aged 18 to 65 years. The study excluded patients with uncontrolled infections, other autoimmune diseases, pregnancy or lactation. Clinical symptoms, serum thyroxine and TRAb, thyroid ultrasound, and orbital computed tomography formed the basis for the diagnoses. For the first round of RT-PCR on the TCR CDR3, the HTBI primer set was used together with the Qiagen OneStep RT-PCR kit. Most expanded thyroid clonotypes (frequency above 0.001) were also found in blood, which suggests that blood repertoires may mirror thyroid immune responses. A model built on a 13 V-J signature distinguished ophthalmopathy from stable hyperthyroidism, reaching around 88% sensitivity and about 81% specificity in cross-validation and 80%/75% in testing. In validation, the model predicted progression to ophthalmopathy a median of about 5.9 months before onset, with approximately 68% sensitivity and roughly 72% specificity. To identify TCR V-J signatures that set the groups apart, the researchers used a discovery cohort of more than 95 patients, made up of 43 with Graves' ophthalmopathy and about 59 with stable Graves' hyperthyroidism. Prospective prediction of ophthalmopathy was tested in an independent validation cohort of under 20 hyperthyroidism patients and approximately 17 patients who later progressed to ophthalmopathy. The 95 to 100 discovery patients were randomly divided into training and test sets at a 7:3 ratio. The study also compared thyroid tissue and blood T-cell repertoires from about 6 Graves' hyperthyroidism patients. Following sampling, methimazole starting at 30 mg daily was given to hyperthyroidism patients, and high-dose intravenous methylprednisolone was given to ophthalmopathy patients. A second multiplex PCR round built the libraries, followed by size selection and purification. Libraries were sequenced paired-end with 100 bp reads on an Illumina HiSeq2000. SOAPnuke was used to process the raw data, with reads discarded if the reads contained adapters or uncalled bases, had a mean Phred below 15, or lacked an exact constant-primer or identifier match. COPE v1.2.5 was used to merge high-quality paired reads, and clonotypes were defined as unique nucleotide sequences. MiTCR v1.1 was used to align clonotypes to the IMGT TRBV, TRBD and TRBJ reference segments. The analysis was restricted to V-J combinations with a frequency above 0.0001, which together covered roughly 99% of the repertoires. A TCS score was defined as the ratio of F50 (clonal expansion) to E x V (chaos), with BLOSUM62-based TCRdist applied between CDR3 peptides within each V-J. Welch's t-statistics and random forest reduced fewer than 550 V-J features to about 13, which were used in a naive Bayes classifier (R e1071). No statistical method was used to set the sample size in advance, and investigators knew the group allocation. According to the paper, TCR Vbeta CDR3 sequencing was carried out on 135 peripheral blood samples, which came from fewer than 50 ophthalmopathy, under 80 hyperthyroidism and approximately 17 progressor patients.

The sequence came from a woman aged 30 to 39 with Graves disease. Donor details come from another sample of the same person, matched by shared clones. This sequence uses TRBV28 and TRBJ2-1; the D region possibly corresponds to TRBD2 (7 bases align). Sequencing used peripheral blood mononuclear cells (PBMCs), obtained at new diagnosis, from a patient treated with antithyroid drugs. The CDR3 in this case is CASSPGGPTSYNEQFF. The base sequence is TGTGCCAGCAGTCCCGGGGGGCCGACCTCCTACAATGAGCAGTTCTTC.